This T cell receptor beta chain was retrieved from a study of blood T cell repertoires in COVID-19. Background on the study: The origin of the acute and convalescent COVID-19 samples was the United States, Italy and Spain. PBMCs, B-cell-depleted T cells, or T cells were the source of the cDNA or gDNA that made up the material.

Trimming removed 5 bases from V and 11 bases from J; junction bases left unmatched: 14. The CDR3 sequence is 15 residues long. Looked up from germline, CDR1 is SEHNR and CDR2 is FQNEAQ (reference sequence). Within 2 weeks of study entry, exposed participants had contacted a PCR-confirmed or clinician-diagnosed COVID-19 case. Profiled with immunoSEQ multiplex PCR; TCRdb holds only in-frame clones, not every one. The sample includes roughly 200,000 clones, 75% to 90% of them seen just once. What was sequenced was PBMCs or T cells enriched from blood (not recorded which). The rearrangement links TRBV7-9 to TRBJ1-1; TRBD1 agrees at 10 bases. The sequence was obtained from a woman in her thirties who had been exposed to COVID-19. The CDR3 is CASSGGTGEAFGAFF. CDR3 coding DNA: TGTGCCAGCAGCGGGGGGACAGGGGAAGCATTTGGTGCTTTCTTT.